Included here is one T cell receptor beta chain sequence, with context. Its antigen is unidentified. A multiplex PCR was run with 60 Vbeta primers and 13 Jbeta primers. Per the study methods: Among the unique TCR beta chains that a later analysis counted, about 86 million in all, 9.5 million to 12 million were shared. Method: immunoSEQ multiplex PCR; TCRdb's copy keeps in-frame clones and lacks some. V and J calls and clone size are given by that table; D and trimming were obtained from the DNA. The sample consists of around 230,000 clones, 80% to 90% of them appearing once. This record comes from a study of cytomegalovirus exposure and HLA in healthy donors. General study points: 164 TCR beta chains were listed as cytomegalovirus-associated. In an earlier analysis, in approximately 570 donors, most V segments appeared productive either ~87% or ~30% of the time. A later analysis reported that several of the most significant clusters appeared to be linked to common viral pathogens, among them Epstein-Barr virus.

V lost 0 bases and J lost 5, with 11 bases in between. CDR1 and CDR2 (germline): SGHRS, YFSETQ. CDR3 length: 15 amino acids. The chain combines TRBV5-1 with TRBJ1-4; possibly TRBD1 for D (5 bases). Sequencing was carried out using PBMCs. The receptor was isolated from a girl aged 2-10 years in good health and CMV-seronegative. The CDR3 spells CASSLAGIENEKLFF. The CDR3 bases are TGCGCCAGCAGCTTGGCAGGGATTGAAAATGAAAAACTGTTTTTT.